These T cell receptor beta chains were read from a single sample in a study of blood T cell repertoires in COVID-19. Generated by immunoSEQ multiplex PCR, the TCRdb table keeps only in-frame clones and is missing some. Of 150,000 to 160,000 clones listed, 80% are singletons. The source material was peripheral blood. These receptors originate from a man between 60 and 70 years old with acute or convalescent COVID-19. Each CDR3 is given with its conserved first and last residue. D genes are given only for firm matches. The size entry is marked missing in some rows and otherwise reads once, few, many or a size class.

NA,TRBV7-2,NA,TRBJ1-2,14,CASSERYQGYGYTF,TGTGCCAGCAGCGAGAGATATCAGGGATATGGCTACACCTTC
TRBD2,TRBV11-3,NA,TRBJ2-4,13,CASSSGGPGIQYF,TGTGCCAGCAGCTCGGGGGGACCGGGCATTCAGTACTTC
NA,TRBV9,NA,TRBJ1-3,14,CASSVTGFGNTIYF,TGTGCCAGCAGCGTAACAGGGTTCGGAAACACCATATATTTT
TRBD2,TRBV10-3,NA,TRBJ2-3,16,CAITRLAGGDTDTQYF,TGTGCCATCACCCGACTAGCGGGGGGGGATACAGATACGCAGTATTTT
TRBD2,TRBV7-2,NA,TRBJ2-3,17,CASSLGFSAGGADTQYF,TGTGCCAGCAGCTTAGGGTTTTCGGCGGGGGGAGCAGATACGCAGTATTTT
TRBD2,TRBV19,NA,TRBJ2-7,14,CASSMGGSGYEQYF,TGTGCCAGTAGTATGGGGGGGTCGGGTTACGAGCAGTACTTC
TRBD1,TRBV7-6,NA,TRBJ2-3,16,CASSLGAGGVTDTQYF,TGTGCCAGCAGCTTAGGGGCAGGGGGAGTAACAGATACGCAGTATTTT
NA,TRBV4-2,NA,TRBJ2-7,15,CASSRSSESSYEQYF,TGTGCCAGCAGCCGGTCGAGCGAAAGCTCCTACGAGCAGTACTTC
TRBD2,TRBV7-3,NA,TRBJ2-7,19,CASSLPFDWLAGFSYEQYF,TGTGCCAGCAGCTTACCATTCGATTGGCTAGCGGGATTCTCCTACGAGCAGTACTTC
NA,TRBV7-2,NA,TRBJ2-3,15,CASSFSGIRVDTQYF,TGTGCCAGCAGCTTTTCCGGGATCCGCGTAGATACGCAGTATTTT
NA,TRBV4-3,NA,TRBJ1-1,15,CASSQESSGITEAFF,TGCGCCAGCAGCCAAGAAAGTTCGGGGATCACTGAAGCTTTCTTT
NA,TRBV28,NA,TRBJ1-2,14,CASSLGGHLNGYTF,TGTGCCAGCAGTTTAGGAGGGCATTTAAACGGCTACACCTTC
NA,TRBV4-2,NA,TRBJ1-1,15,CASSQDSSLGTEAFF,TGTGCCAGCAGCCAAGATTCATCCCTCGGCACTGAAGCTTTCTTT
TRBD1,TRBV2,NA,TRBJ2-3,15,CASSLDRWGTDTQYF,TGTGCCAGCAGTCTGGACAGGTGGGGGACAGATACGCAGTATTTT
NA,TRBV5-4,NA,TRBJ1-1,13,CASSADRNTEAFF,TGTGCCAGCAGCGCAGACAGGAACACTGAAGCTTTCTTT
NA,TRBV6-5,NA,TRBJ1-2,13,CASSFRGEYGYTF,TGTGCCAGCAGTTTCCGGGGGGAGTATGGCTACACCTTC
NA,TRBV3-1/TRBV3-2,NA,TRBJ2-2,14,CASSQGGGTGELFF,TGTGCCAGCAGCCAAGGGGGAGGCACCGGGGAGCTGTTTTTT
TRBD1,TRBV12-3/TRBV12-4,NA,TRBJ1-3,13,CASSYRGGNTIYF,TGTGCCAGCAGTTACAGGGGCGGAAACACCATATATTTT
NA,TRBV11-2,NA,TRBJ1-2,13,CASSLGGPRGYTF,TGTGCCAGCAGCTTAGGGGGCCCGCGCGGCTACACCTTC
NA,TRBV28,NA,TRBJ1-2,15,CASSLYPGAGYGYTF,TGTGCCAGCAGTTTATATCCAGGGGCGGGCTATGGCTACACCTTC
TRBD1,TRBV7-2,once,TRBJ2-1,15,CASSLQGVRGNEQFF,TGTGCCAGCAGCTTACAGGGGGTCAGGGGCAATGAGCAGTTCTTC
NA,TRBV7-9,NA,TRBJ1-4,14,CASSFAGSNEKLFF,TGTGCCAGCAGCTTTGCGGGATCTAATGAAAAACTGTTTTTT
TRBD1,TRBV7-9,NA,TRBJ1-2,12,CASSGTAYGYTF,TGTGCCAGCAGCGGGACAGCCTATGGCTACACCTTC
NA,TRBV16,NA,TRBJ2-5,13,CASSQEGLGTQYF,TGTGCCAGCAGCCAAGAGGGTCTTGGGACCCAGTACTTC
NA,TRBV29-1,NA,TRBJ1-1,12,CSHGGGSTEAFF,TGCAGCCATGGGGGGGGATCCACTGAAGCTTTCTTT
NA,TRBV19,NA,TRBJ1-4,16,CASRPGQFQTNEKLFF,TGTGCCAGTAGACCTGGACAGTTTCAAACTAATGAAAAACTGTTTTTT
NA,TRBV29-1,NA,TRBJ1-1,13,CSATQGGSTEAFF,TGCAGCGCTACACAGGGCGGTTCCACTGAAGCTTTCTTT
TRBD2,TRBV19,few,TRBJ2-7,15,CASQVSGGPSYEQYF,TGTGCCAGCCAAGTTAGCGGGGGGCCATCCTACGAGCAGTACTTC
NA,TRBV5-4,NA,TRBJ1-1,15,CASSLAGGRVTEAFF,TGTGCCAGCAGCTTGGCCGGGGGGCGGGTCACTGAAGCTTTCTTT
NA,TRBV6-2/TRBV6-3,NA,TRBJ2-6,17,CASSFRQASSGANVLTF,TGTGCCAGCAGCTTCCGACAGGCGAGCTCTGGGGCCAACGTCCTGACTTTC
TRBD1,TRBV7-8,NA,TRBJ1-5,16,CASSLVEGQVNQPQHF,TGTGCCAGCAGCTTAGTGGAAGGACAGGTTAATCAGCCCCAGCATTTT
TRBD1,TRBV28,few,TRBJ1-2,15,CASSPGGAGNYGYTF,TGTGCCAGCAGTCCAGGGGGCGCGGGTAACTATGGCTACACCTTC
TRBD1,TRBV29-1,NA,TRBJ1-2,14,CSVEAHRGEEGYTF,TGCAGCGTTGAAGCCCACAGGGGAGAGGAGGGCTACACCTTC
NA,TRBV29-1,NA,TRBJ1-1,14,CSVDLAAKNTEAFF,TGCAGCGTGGACCTAGCGGCGAAGAACACTGAAGCTTTCTTT
NA,TRBV5-5,NA,TRBJ1-1,15,CASSWGLGARTEAFF,TGTGCCAGCAGCTGGGGCCTGGGGGCCCGAACTGAAGCTTTCTTT
NA,TRBV6-2/TRBV6-3,NA,TRBJ2-1,17,CASSYPMTGHFYNEQFF,TGTGCCAGCAGTTACCCCATGACAGGACATTTCTACAATGAGCAGTTCTTC
NA,TRBV9,NA,TRBJ1-3,12,CASRGSGNTIYF,TGTGCCAGCCGGGGTAGTGGAAACACCATATATTTT
NA,TRBV24-1,NA,TRBJ1-2,14,CATSDTGHHYGYTF,TGTGCCACCAGTGACACGGGACACCACTATGGCTACACCTTC
NA,TRBV4-1,NA,TRBJ1-2,15,CASSQAGLRDYGYTF,TGCGCCAGCAGCCAAGCCGGTTTACGGGACTATGGCTACACCTTC
NA,TRBV5-6,NA,TRBJ2-1,13,CASSLRAGREQFF,TGTGCCAGCAGCTTGAGGGCAGGGCGGGAGCAGTTCTTC
NA,TRBV7-9,NA,TRBJ1-2,11,CASSNDGGPTF,TGTGCCAGCAGTAATGATGGGGGCCCCACCTTC
TRBD1,TRBV4-1,few,TRBJ1-2,15,CASSHGAGGSYGYTF,TGCGCCAGCAGCCATGGAGCAGGGGGGAGCTATGGCTACACCTTC
TRBD1,TRBV28,NA,TRBJ2-3,15,CASSSPGQGTDTQYF,TGTGCCAGCAGTTCCCCGGGACAGGGCACAGATACGCAGTATTTT
NA,TRBV6-2/TRBV6-3,once,TRBJ2-7,15,CASSPGIALVYEQYF,TGTGCCAGCAGCCCCGGAATAGCCCTCGTCTACGAGCAGTACTTC
NA,TRBV7-2,NA,TRBJ2-7,13,CASSLGTGAEQYF,TGTGCCAGCAGCTTGGGGACTGGGGCCGAGCAGTACTTC
NA,TRBV7-2,NA,TRBJ2-3,11,CASRRADTQYF,TGTGCCAGCAGGAGGGCAGATACGCAGTATTTT
NA,TRBV3-1/TRBV3-2,NA,TRBJ1-2,15,CASSRRGGGENGYTF,TGTGCCAGCAGCCGAAGGGGAGGTGGGGAAAATGGCTACACCTTC
NA,TRBV7-6,NA,TRBJ2-7,14,CASSPGTQAYEQYF,TGTGCCAGCAGCCCAGGGACTCAAGCCTACGAGCAGTACTTC
NA,TRBV3-1/TRBV3-2,once,TRBJ2-7,16,CASSQGRTAKTYEQYF,TGTGCCAGCAGCCAAGGCCGGACAGCGAAAACCTACGAGCAGTACTTC
TRBD1,TRBV10-3,NA,TRBJ1-1,14,CAITEQGGYTEAFF,TGTGCCATCACCGAACAGGGGGGTTACACTGAAGCTTTCTTT
NA,TRBV2,NA,TRBJ1-2,15,CASRTVWGAGGGYTF,TGTGCCAGCAGGACGGTCTGGGGTGCGGGAGGAGGCTACACCTTC
NA,TRBV3-1/TRBV3-2,once,TRBJ1-2,13,CASSQDISDGYTF,TGTGCCAGCAGCCAAGACATTTCGGATGGCTACACCTTC
NA,TRBV6-5,few,TRBJ1-1,14,CASSPHSQNTEAFF,TGTGCCAGCAGTCCTCATAGCCAGAACACTGAAGCTTTCTTT
NA,TRBV21-1,few,TRBJ2-1,12,CASSGPGGEQFF,TGTGCCAGCAGCGGCCCGGGTGGGGAGCAGTTCTTC